Listed below are T cell receptor beta chains from one sample, sequenced in a study of cytomegalovirus exposure and HLA in healthy donors. The assay was immunoSEQ multiplex PCR, and TCRdb's table has in-frame clones only and misses some. The sample records about 130,000 clones, less than 90% being singletons. Sequencing was done on a sample of PBMCs. These receptors were obtained from a man aged 18 to 35 in good health and CMV-seropositive. CDR3s leave out the opening cysteine and the closing phenylalanine or tryptophan. Each record gives: J gene, V gene, CDR3 protein.

j_call: TRBJ1-1
v_call: TRBV5-4
cdr3_aa: ASSWTGAETEAF

j_call: TRBJ2-5
v_call: TRBV28
cdr3_aa: ASTKTGGWETQY

j_call: TRBJ2-7
v_call: TRBV5-6
cdr3_aa: ASSLGRGITYEQY

j_call: TRBJ1-2
v_call: TRBV6-1
cdr3_aa: ASSDRGASRVYT

j_call: TRBJ2-5
v_call: TRBV9
cdr3_aa: ASSGQGETQY

j_call: TRBJ1-5
v_call: TRBV11-2
cdr3_aa: ASSLGQGGNQPQH

j_call: TRBJ1-1
v_call: TRBV5-4
cdr3_aa: ASRSQGLAEAF

j_call: TRBJ2-3
v_call: TRBV5-4
cdr3_aa: ASSVPGGDTQY

j_call: TRBJ2-1
v_call: TRBV2
cdr3_aa: ASLPSGLNNEQF

j_call: TRBJ1-3
v_call: TRBV11-2
cdr3_aa: ASSLEHSGNTIY

j_call: TRBJ1-1
v_call: TRBV19
cdr3_aa: ASSILEGPNTEAF

j_call: TRBJ1-2
v_call: TRBV6-5
cdr3_aa: ASSDGGSYGYT

j_call: TRBJ2-5
v_call: TRBV4-1
cdr3_aa: ASSQWQGETQY

j_call: TRBJ1-3
v_call: TRBV5-4
cdr3_aa: ASSLQGIANTIY

j_call: TRBJ2-5
v_call: TRBV28
cdr3_aa: ASSAPGQQETQY

j_call: TRBJ2-7
v_call: TRBV14
cdr3_aa: ASSQTGASSSYEQY

j_call: TRBJ2-7
v_call: TRBV5-5
cdr3_aa: ASSSDSSYEQY

j_call: TRBJ1-5
v_call: TRBV28
cdr3_aa: ASSLTGGNQPQH

j_call: TRBJ2-2
v_call: TRBV18
cdr3_aa: ASSPRTGWTGELF

j_call: TRBJ2-5
v_call: TRBV5-6
cdr3_aa: ASSLGRGIQETQY

j_call: TRBJ2-6
v_call: TRBV28
cdr3_aa: ASSLIIGAQGANVLT

j_call: TRBJ1-1
v_call: TRBV5-6
cdr3_aa: ASNKGGSTEAF

j_call: TRBJ1-1
v_call: TRBV5-1
cdr3_aa: ASSLKTGGWGNTEAF

j_call: TRBJ2-3
v_call: TRBV2
cdr3_aa: ASTRMGLADTQY

j_call: TRBJ2-1
v_call: TRBV11-2
cdr3_aa: ASSLGQGYNEQF

j_call: TRBJ2-7
v_call: TRBV13
cdr3_aa: ASSSSVGDMQHEQY

j_call: TRBJ2-5
v_call: TRBV6-6
cdr3_aa: ASSGTSGGAGTQY

j_call: TRBJ1-6
v_call: TRBV2
cdr3_aa: ASSDQVSYNSPLH

j_call: TRBJ2-1
v_call: TRBV18
cdr3_aa: ASSHFSSGDSPNEQF

j_call: TRBJ1-1
v_call: TRBV10-3
cdr3_aa: AIQAVTGSVSGAF

j_call: TRBJ2-3
v_call: TRBV27
cdr3_aa: ASSPSGGAPDTQY

j_call: TRBJ2-2
v_call: TRBV4-2
cdr3_aa: ASSQDNLGIRDSINTGELF

j_call: TRBJ2-2
v_call: TRBV7-6
cdr3_aa: AGEGRNTGELF

j_call: TRBJ1-1
v_call: TRBV7-2
cdr3_aa: ASSTPGQFMNTEAF

j_call: TRBJ1-1
v_call: TRBV13
cdr3_aa: ASSLVGRGDTEAF

j_call: TRBJ2-2
v_call: TRBV6-5
cdr3_aa: ASSFLQGANPGELF

j_call: TRBJ1-5
v_call: TRBV7-6
cdr3_aa: ASSLESGSQPQH

j_call: TRBJ1-5
v_call: TRBV28
cdr3_aa: ASSPTLNQPQH

j_call: TRBJ2-3
v_call: TRBV9
cdr3_aa: ASSVDPRVDTDTQY

j_call: TRBJ1-5
v_call: TRBV19
cdr3_aa: ASSETGGPYSNQPQH

j_call: TRBJ1-2
v_call: TRBV6-5
cdr3_aa: ATTRGTDGYT

j_call: TRBJ2-6
v_call: TRBV19
cdr3_aa: ASTMGQGAGANVLT

j_call: TRBJ2-5
v_call: TRBV18
cdr3_aa: ASSPRGGPRETQY

j_call: TRBJ1-4
v_call: TRBV7-9
cdr3_aa: ASSLVQGTNEKLF

j_call: TRBJ1-1
v_call: TRBV30
cdr3_aa: AWSRTGAMNTEAF

j_call: TRBJ2-2
v_call: TRBV29-1
cdr3_aa: SVDRGYTGELF

j_call: TRBJ2-1
v_call: TRBV13
cdr3_aa: ASSTGVAGGLSSYNEQF

j_call: TRBJ2-7
v_call: TRBV27
cdr3_aa: ASSFDPDRGSAEQY

j_call: TRBJ1-2
v_call: TRBV5-6
cdr3_aa: ASSSLDRYYGYT

j_call: TRBJ2-7
v_call: TRBV19
cdr3_aa: ASKVGQGVNEQY

j_call: TRBJ1-2
v_call: TRBV5-1
cdr3_aa: ASSPNWLRTNYGYT

j_call: TRBJ1-4
v_call: TRBV6-6
cdr3_aa: ASSYGQGEKLF

j_call: TRBJ1-1
v_call: TRBV6-5
cdr3_aa: ASSYTDRGTEAF